A selection of T cell receptor beta chains follows, all from one sample in a study of cytomegalovirus exposure and HLA in healthy donors. Profiling relied on immunoSEQ multiplex PCR, and the TCRdb table lists in-frame clones only, not all of them. The sample records around 110,000 clones, roughly four fifths being singletons. The specimen sequenced was PBMCs. These receptors were taken from a man aged 55 to 70 in good health and CMV-seronegative. Each CDR3 is given with its conserved first and last residue. The D gene is left open where the match is weak. For some rows the clone size is stated as once, few or many, or as a class when expanded; others skip it.

TRBV19,-,15,TRBJ1-5,-,CASSIDFSGNQPQHF,TGTGCCAGTAGTATAGATTTCTCGGGAAATCAGCCCCAGCATTTT
TRBV30,-,14,TRBJ2-7,-,CAWSVGGAGYEQYF,TGTGCCTGGAGTGTAGGAGGGGCCGGCTACGAGCAGTACTTC
TRBV5-4,-,14,TRBJ1-1,-,CASSLTGRNTEAFF,TGTGCCAGCAGCTTGACAGGGAGGAACACTGAAGCTTTCTTT
TRBV4-2,-,13,TRBJ1-1,-,CASKPQMNTEAFF,TGTGCCAGCAAGCCACAGATGAACACTGAAGCTTTCTTT
TRBV2,TRBD1,13,TRBJ1-5,-,CASRGTGPQPQHF,TGTGCCAGCAGGGGGACAGGGCCTCAGCCCCAGCATTTT
TRBV2,-,12,TRBJ2-3,-,CASKRQADTQYF,TGTGCCAGCAAGCGACAGGCAGATACGCAGTATTTT
TRBV12-5,-,12,TRBJ2-1,-,CASGLAQDEQFF,TGTGCTAGTGGTTTGGCTCAGGATGAGCAGTTCTTC
TRBV5-1,-,15,TRBJ2-1,-,CASSSPGLLDNEQFF,TGCGCCAGCAGCTCCCCGGGACTTCTGGACAATGAGCAGTTCTTC
TRBV7-8,-,15,TRBJ2-5,-,CASSFSPSRQETQYF,TGTGCCAGCAGCTTCTCCCCGTCTAGACAAGAGACCCAGTACTTC
TRBV6-6,TRBD1,13,TRBJ1-2,-,CASIRQGAYGYTF,TGTGCCAGCATCCGACAGGGGGCTTATGGCTACACCTTC
TRBV29-1,TRBD1,11,TRBJ1-1,few,CSVVRQGPAFF,TGCAGCGTCGTCCGACAGGGGCCAGCTTTCTTT
TRBV6-5,-,14,TRBJ1-5,-,CASRPGLLDQPQHF,TGTGCCAGCAGGCCGGGGTTGCTTGATCAGCCCCAGCATTTT
TRBV19,TRBD1,15,TRBJ1-2,-,CASRRQGADLGGYTF,TGTGCCAGTAGGCGACAGGGGGCGGACCTCGGTGGCTACACCTTC
TRBV7-2,-,17,TRBJ2-3,-,CASSLVTGGVSTDTQYF,TGTGCCAGCAGCTTAGTGACGGGCGGGGTGAGCACAGATACGCAGTATTTT
TRBV5-1,-,13,TRBJ2-5,-,CASSLGTEETQYF,TGCGCCAGCAGCTTGGGGACAGAAGAGACCCAGTACTTC
TRBV19,TRBD2,12,TRBJ2-1,-,CATGTMYNEQFF,TGTGCCACGGGGACTATGTACAATGAGCAGTTCTTC
TRBV2,-,13,TRBJ2-3,-,CASSVGFTDTQYF,TGTGCCAGCAGCGTGGGCTTCACAGATACGCAGTATTTT
TRBV4-3,TRBD1,16,TRBJ1-5,-,CASSPGTGYSNQPQHF,TGCGCCAGCAGCCCGGGGACAGGTTACAGCAATCAGCCCCAGCATTTT
TRBV6-1,-,15,TRBJ1-3,-,CASSEPKASGNTIYF,TGTGCCAGCAGTGAACCTAAAGCCTCTGGAAACACCATATATTTT
TRBV7-3,-,13,TRBJ2-5,-,CASSLSLQETQYF,TGTGCCAGCAGCTTATCCTTACAAGAGACCCAGTACTTC
TRBV28,-,14,TRBJ1-1,-,CASSLPQGNEEAFF,TGTGCCAGCAGTCTACCACAGGGAAATGAGGAAGCTTTCTTT
TRBV29-1,TRBD1,18,TRBJ1-2,-,CSVAPWGTGLSTNYGYTF,TGCAGCGTTGCCCCGTGGGGGACAGGTCTATCTACTAACTATGGCTACACCTTC
TRBV6-6,-,16,TRBJ2-2,once,CASRGTAGARVGELFF,TGTGCCAGCCGGGGGACGGCGGGGGCGAGGGTCGGGGAGCTGTTTTTT
TRBV30,-,14,TRBJ2-2,-,CAWRTQGNAGELFF,TGTGCCTGGAGAACGCAGGGAAACGCCGGGGAGCTGTTTTTT
TRBV7-8,TRBD1,14,TRBJ1-6,few,CASRQGMINSPLHF,TGTGCCAGCCGACAGGGAATGATAAATTCACCCCTCCACTTT
TRBV5-1,-,15,TRBJ2-2,-,CASSSMITGSGELFF,TGCGCCAGCAGCTCGATGATTACAGGTTCCGGGGAGCTGTTTTTT
TRBV6-1,TRBD2,13,TRBJ2-5,-,CATLTSGAETQYF,TGTGCCACCTTGACTAGCGGGGCAGAGACCCAGTACTTC
TRBV18,TRBD1,14,TRBJ1-1,once,CASSPTDRDTEAFF,TGTGCCAGCTCACCAACAGACAGGGACACTGAAGCTTTCTTT
TRBV29-1,-,11,TRBJ1-2,-,CSSLQGDGYTF,TGCAGCTCATTACAGGGCGATGGCTACACCTTC
TRBV29-1,-,14,TRBJ1-1,-,CSVSRGQGGAEAFF,TGCAGCGTTTCAAGGGGTCAGGGTGGCGCTGAAGCTTTCTTT
TRBV10-3,-,12,TRBJ1-1,-,CAISRVGTEAFF,TGTGCCATCAGCAGGGTCGGCACTGAAGCTTTCTTT
TRBV6-5,-,15,TRBJ1-4,-,CASSNGQWTKEKLFF,TGTGCCAGCAGTAACGGACAATGGACGAAGGAAAAACTGTTTTTT
TRBV5-4,TRBD1,14,TRBJ2-3,few,CASSQSTGADTQYF,TGTGCCAGCAGCCAATCTACAGGGGCAGATACGCAGTATTTT
TRBV5-4,-,13,TRBJ1-5,-,CASSLYGDQPQHF,TGTGCCAGCAGCCTCTACGGGGATCAGCCCCAGCATTTT
TRBV18,TRBD1,13,TRBJ2-7,-,CASSPGQGSEQYF,TGTGCCAGCTCACCGGGACAGGGGTCCGAGCAGTACTTC
TRBV11-2,TRBD2,14,TRBJ2-2,-,CASSSREGAGELFF,TGTGCCAGCAGCTCCCGGGAGGGGGCCGGGGAGCTGTTTTTT
TRBV27,-,14,TRBJ1-5,once,CASSLSRVHQPQHF,TGTGCCAGCAGTTTATCGCGAGTACATCAGCCCCAGCATTTT
TRBV7-6,-,14,TRBJ1-2,-,CASSLSQGNYGYTF,TGTGCCAGCAGCTTATCTCAGGGGAACTATGGCTACACCTTC
TRBV28,TRBD2,18,TRBJ2-5,-,CASWPAGTPISYQETQYF,TGTGCCAGCTGGCCAGCGGGGACCCCGATTTCGTACCAAGAGACCCAGTACTTC
TRBV28,TRBD1,15,TRBJ1-2,-,CASSTTGERFYGYTF,TGTGCCAGCAGTACGACAGGGGAGCGCTTCTATGGCTACACCTTC
TRBV4-3,TRBD2,15,TRBJ2-2,-,CASSDKRGGTGELFF,TGCGCCAGCAGCGACAAGCGGGGTGGCACCGGGGAGCTGTTTTTT
TRBV5-1,TRBD1,13,TRBJ1-3,-,CASSMTGSDTIYF,TGCGCCAGCAGCATGACAGGGAGTGACACCATATATTTT
TRBV5-1,-,14,TRBJ1-1,-,CASSPEGGGIEAFF,TGCGCCAGCAGCCCTGAGGGGGGAGGGATTGAAGCTTTCTTT
TRBV30,-,13,TRBJ1-3,-,CAWSLSSGNTIYF,TGTGCCTGGAGCCTGAGCTCTGGAAACACCATATATTTT
TRBV27,-,15,TRBJ1-2,-,CASRLKQSTNYGYTF,TGTGCCAGCAGACTCAAACAGAGTACTAACTATGGCTACACCTTC
TRBV7-2,TRBD2,16,TRBJ2-7,-,CASSLAALAGGYEQYF,TGTGCCAGCAGCTTAGCGGCGCTAGCGGGGGGGTACGAGCAGTACTTC
TRBV5-6,TRBD2,14,TRBJ2-7,-,CASSQGLGVYEQYF,TGTGCCAGCAGCCAGGGACTAGGGGTCTACGAGCAGTACTTC
TRBV6-1,-,14,TRBJ1-4,-,CASSARQAGWPTAF,TGTGCCAGCAGTGCCCGACAGGCCGGGTGGCCAACTGCTTTT
TRBV19,-,16,TRBJ1-6,-,CASSISAVGVNSPLHF,TGTGCCAGTAGTATTTCGGCGGTAGGCGTTAATTCACCCCTCCACTTT
TRBV30,-,14,TRBJ1-4,once,CAWNPGTTNEKLFF,TGTGCCTGGAATCCCGGGACAACTAATGAAAAACTGTTTTTT
TRBV7-8,-,15,TRBJ1-6,few,CASSVARGNNSPLHF,TGTGCCAGCAGCGTCGCAAGGGGTAATAATTCACCCCTCCACTTT
TRBV9,TRBD1,15,TRBJ2-2,-,CASSAGTAHTGELFF,TGTGCCAGCAGTGCCGGGACAGCGCACACCGGGGAGCTGTTTTTT
TRBV10-3,-,11,TRBJ1-2,few,CAPEMLYGYTF,TGTGCCCCCGAGATGCTGTATGGCTACACCTTC
TRBV28,-,15,TRBJ1-4,-,CASRDYRNPNEKLFF,TGTGCCAGCAGGGATTACAGGAACCCAAATGAAAAACTGTTTTTT
TRBV10-1,-,16,TRBJ1-6,-,CASSCGEGRYNSPLHF,TGCGCCAGCAGTTGTGGGGAAGGGAGATATAATTCACCCCTCCACTTT
TRBV9,-,13,TRBJ2-5,few,CASSVTEQETQYF,TGTGCCAGCAGCGTGACAGAACAAGAGACCCAGTACTTC
TRBV30,-,13,TRBJ1-6,-,CAWSVRLESPLHF,TGTGCCTGGAGTGTACGGTTAGAATCACCCCTCCACTTT
TRBV7-3,-,15,TRBJ2-3,-,CASSLGGVLGDTQYF,TGTGCCAGCAGCTTAGGAGGGGTTTTGGGAGATACGCAGTATTTT